The 27 T cell receptor beta chains below all came from one sample that was sequenced in a study of T-cell reconstitution after alpha-beta-depleted transplantation in children. Unique molecular identifiers were incorporated when the TCRbeta library was constructed. TCRdb reprocessed the PCR reads with MiXCR, giving one entry per CDR3 protein. The sample records hundreds of thousands of distinct CDR3 sequences, approximately 13% being singletons. The sample was PBMCs, mostly from graft donor cells, taken 360 days after TCRalphabeta/CD19-depleted stem cell transplant. The receptors stem from a male patient aged 10-17 years who had a stem cell transplant for acute myeloid leukemia, so the T cells may come from the graft donor.

This clonotype has only a few counts. The chain is built from TRBV10-3 and TRBJ2-3; D is possibly TRBD2 (5 bases). The CDR3 length is 15 residues. Germline CDR1 ENHRY, CDR2 SYGVKD. V shed 1 base and J shed 3 bases, with 11 bases lying between them. CDR3 DNA: TGTGCCATCAGTGAGTTATCGGGGAGTACAGATACGCAGTATTTT. Translating gives CAISELSGSTDTQYF.

This sequence joins TRBV12-3 or TRBV12-4 and TRBJ1-1; 10 bases map to TRBD1. Unmatched junction bases numbered 6, after V lost 5 bases and J lost 0 bases. The CDR3 totals 16 residues. The CDR3 spells CASSPTGGGMNTEAFF. The DNA for the CDR3 is TGTGCCAGCAGTCCGACAGGGGGCGGGATGAACACTGAAGCTTTCTTT.

This clonotype showed up just a few times. The rearrangement uses TRBV5-1 and TRBJ2-7; 7 bases align to TRBD1. V gave up 3 bases and J gave up 1 base; unmatched junction bases: 7. Germline V gives CDR1 SGHRS, CDR2 YFSETQ. This CDR3 comprises 15 residues. In DNA form, the CDR3 reads TGCGCCAGCAGCTCTTACAGGGGATTATCCTACGAGCAGTACTTC. It specifies CASSSYRGLSYEQYF.

There are a few counts of this clonotype. The V and J genes are TRBV6-5 and TRBJ2-1, with 8 bases fitting TRBD1. The CDR3 has 17 amino acids. The V gene end was trimmed by 2 bases and the J gene end by 7 bases; junction bases not matched to a gene: 13. Germline values: CDR1 MNHEY, CDR2 SVGAGI. CDR3 DNA sequence: TGTGCCAGCAGTTACCCTACCGGGACAGGTGAAGGGAATGAGCAGTTCTTC. It yields the protein CASSYPTGTGEGNEQFF.

In its sample, this clonotype was seen many times. This chain uses TRBV7-2 with TRBJ2-1; TRBD2 matches at 8 bases. Germline lookup yields CDR1 SGHTA and CDR2 FQGNSA. The CDR3 runs 18 residues. The trim removed 3 bases at V and 2 bases at J, leaving 12 bases unmatched. The CDR3 nucleotides are TGTGCCAGCAGCTTCGGGATCCCTGGGCGGGAGGCCTACAATGAGCAGTTCTTC. Amino acids: CASSFGIPGREAYNEQFF.

In this sample, this clonotype turned up a few times. The V gene is TRBV7-2, the J gene TRBJ2-1, with 9 bases fitting TRBD2. The CDR3 length is 15 residues. The J segment lost 3 bases and the V segment lost 2 bases, leaving 2 bases of the junction unmatched. Per germline, CDR1 SGHTA and CDR2 FQGNSA. CDR3 protein: CASSLNSGGYNEQFF. CDR3 in DNA: TGTGCCAGCAGCTTAAATAGCGGGGGCTACAATGAGCAGTTCTTC.

This clonotype showed up just a few times. J is TRBJ2-2 and V is TRBV3-1; D is undetermined. This CDR3 is built from 14 residues. The germline gives CDR1 LGHDT, CDR2 YNNKEL (reference sequence). Trimming left V 2 bases short and J 1 base short, with 5 bases between. CDR3 coding DNA: TGTGCCAGCAGCCAAAAGATGAACACCGGGGAGCTGTTTTTT. Its protein product is CASSQKMNTGELFF.

The DNA of the CDR3 is TGTGCCAGCTCACCCATACGAGGGGGTAACCAGCCCCAGCATTTT. The encoded protein is CASSPIRGGNQPQHF. The chain joins TRBV18 to TRBJ1-5; a possible D gene is TRBD1 (6 bases). CDR1 and CDR2 (germline): KGHSH, LQKENI. The V and J ends lost 3 bases and 7 bases respectively, with 16 bases between them. The length of the CDR3 is 15 residues.

This clonotype was found many times. CDR3: CAISESSPSGANVLTF. DNA of the CDR3: TGTGCCATCAGTGAGTCTTCCCCATCTGGGGCCAACGTCCTGACTTTC. The chain carries TRBV10-3 and TRBJ2-6; D is uncertain. The CDR3 runs to 16 residues. The germline gives CDR1 ENHRY, CDR2 SYGVKD. V lost 0 bases, J lost 1 base, and 7 bases lay in between.

This clonotype was found once. This chain joins TRBV14 and TRBJ2-4, with D tentatively TRBD2 (6 bases). In germline, CDR1 is SGHDN, CDR2 FVKESK. Trimming pared 3 bases from V and 0 bases from J, leaving 21 bases between. There are 19 residues in the CDR3. CDR3 sequence: CASSQIPSERVIAKNIQYF. The CDR3 DNA reads as TGTGCCAGCAGCCAGATCCCTTCGGAGCGGGTAATAGCCAAAAACATTCAGTACTTC.

This clonotype was counted a few times. J is TRBJ2-1 and V is TRBV6-2 or TRBV6-3; D is unresolved. Trimming cost V 2 bases and J 3 bases, with 5 bases left between them. This CDR3 has 13 residues. Germline V CDR1 and CDR2: MNHEY, SVGEGT. The CDR3 reads CASSYLDYNEQFF. DNA of the CDR3: TGTGCCAGCAGTTACCTGGACTACAATGAGCAGTTCTTC.

There are a few counts of this clonotype. The chain couples TRBV12-3 or TRBV12-4 to TRBJ2-7; the D gene is possibly TRBD2 (5 bases). The CDR3 spans 15 residues. V lost 5 bases to trimming and J lost 0 bases, with 14 bases between them. The CDR3 DNA is TGTGCCAGCAGTCCAAGGGCGGGCTTCTCCTACGAGCAGTACTTC. Its translation: CASSPRAGFSYEQYF.

This clonotype has more than one count but fewer than ten. J is TRBJ2-7 and V is TRBV7-9, with 10 bases fitting TRBD2. The length of the CDR3 is 15 residues. Germline V gene lookup returns CDR1 SEHNR and CDR2 FQNEAQ (reference sequence). Trimming removed 5 bases from V and 3 bases from J; junction bases left unmatched: 7. CDR3 DNA sequence: TGTGCCAGCAGCATTTTCACTAGCGGGAACTACGAGCAGTACTTC. It translates to CASSIFTSGNYEQYF.

There are many counts of this clonotype. This sequence joins TRBV10-3 and TRBJ2-3, with TRBD2 matching over 13 bases. Germline CDR1 is ENHRY and CDR2 is SYGVKD. This CDR3 region has 20 residues. The ends lost 2 bases at V and 4 bases at J; junction bases unmatched: 15. Written as DNA, the CDR3 is TGTGCCATCAGTGAGCCGGGACTAGCGGGGAGCAGCGGTCGGGCAGATACGCAGTATTTT. This sequence encodes CAISEPGLAGSSGRADTQYF.

This clonotype has a handful of counts. The V and J genes are TRBV10-3 and TRBJ2-5, with D possibly matching TRBD1 (5 bases). This CDR3 has 15 residues. Per the germline V gene, CDR1 is ENHRY and CDR2 is SYGVKD. Trimming cost V 0 bases and J 1 base, with 9 bases left between them. The CDR3 sequence: CAISESTTAQETQYF. In nucleotides, the CDR3 is TGTGCCATCAGTGAGTCGACGACAGCCCAAGAGACCCAGTACTTC.

This clonotype was observed once. As DNA, the CDR3 is TGCGCCAGCAGCTACGTAGCGGGAAACTACAATGAGCAGTTCTTC. The encoded protein is CASSYVAGNYNEQFF. This sequence joins TRBV5-1 and TRBJ2-1, with 8 bases that match TRBD2. CDR1 and CDR2 (germline): SGHRS, YFSETQ. The CDR3 extends over 15 amino acids. The V and J ends lost 3 bases and 3 bases, in that order; junction bases with no gene match: 5.

This clonotype has only a few counts. The chain is built from TRBV5-1 and TRBJ2-6; D unclear. The length of the CDR3 is 18 residues. Germline loops: CDR1 SGHRS, CDR2 YFSETQ. Trimming removed 1 base from V and 0 bases from J, with 14 bases in between. The CDR3 bases are TGCGCCAGCAGCTTGTCGGTCAGGCCGGGCTCTGGGGCCAACGTCCTGACTTTC. Translation gives CASSLSVRPGSGANVLTF. Supplemented by reference TRBV5-1 and TRBJ2-6, the full variable domain reads KAGVTQTPRYLIKTRGQQVTLSCSPISGHRSVSWYQQTPGQGLQFLFEYFSETQRNKGNFPGRFSGRQFSNSRSEMNVSTLELGDSALYLCASSLSVRPGSGANVLTFGAGSRLTVL.

The J gene is TRBJ1-2, the V gene TRBV28; a possible D gene is TRBD1 (6 bases). Germline loops: CDR1 MDHEN, CDR2 SYDVKM. Trimming shortened V by 3 bases and J by 3 bases, and 11 bases separated the two germline ends. This CDR3 spans 14 amino acids. In DNA, the CDR3 is TGTGCCAGCAGTTTTCGGACAGTCGACTATGGCTACACCTTC. Translating it yields CASSFRTVDYGYTF.

This clonotype was seen ten or more times. The rearrangement links TRBV14 to TRBJ2-1; D gene uncertain. The CDR3 extends over 16 amino acids. Germline assignment: CDR1 SGHDN and CDR2 FVKESK. The ends were cut back, 4 bases at V and 6 bases at J, with 19 bases in the middle. CDR3 sequence (DNA): TGTGCCAGCAGCCTTCTCCGCGCGAAGACGTCCAATGAGCAGTTCTTC. Translating it yields CASSLLRAKTSNEQFF.

There are a few counts of this clonotype. The chain joins TRBV12-3 or TRBV12-4 to TRBJ2-7, with TRBD2 identical over 14 bases. V was clipped by 0 bases and J by 3 bases; unmatched bases: 4. This CDR3 is built from 17 residues. DNA for the CDR3: TGTGCCAGCAGTTTAGCGGGGGGACTAGCGGGAGTCTACGAGCAGTACTTC. It encodes CASSLAGGLAGVYEQYF.

The CDR3 nucleotides read TGTGCCAGCGGGCACTTCATCGGGACAGCGAACACCGGGGAGCTGTTTTTT. This sequence encodes CASGHFIGTANTGELFF. The V gene is TRBV6-2 or TRBV6-3, the J gene TRBJ2-2; TRBD1 matches at 7 bases. CDR3 length equals 17 residues. Germline-derived CDR1 and CDR2 are MNHEY and SVGEGT. J gave up 0 bases and V 8 bases, and 12 bases lay outside the gene matches.

This clonotype was observed a few times. The V call is TRBV15, the J call TRBJ2-1; perhaps TRBD1 as D (5 bases). The CDR3 has 14 residues. Germline assignment: CDR1 LNHNV and CDR2 YYDKDF (reference sequence). Trimming cost V 2 bases and J 3 bases, with 8 bases left between them. CDR3 protein: CATSRPDSYNEQFF. The CDR3 nucleotides are TGTGCCACCAGCAGACCTGACAGCTACAATGAGCAGTTCTTC.

This clonotype was recorded a few times. The gene calls are TRBV6-5 and TRBJ2-3; TRBD2 aligns across 13 bases. Germline values: CDR1 MNHEY, CDR2 SVGAGI. The length of the CDR3 is 16 residues. V was clipped by 2 bases and J by 5 bases; unmatched bases: 4. The CDR3 DNA reads as TGTGCCAGCAGTTACGGACTAGCGGGAGTCGAAGATACGCAGTATTTT. As protein: CASSYGLAGVEDTQYF.

This chain connects TRBV27 to TRBJ1-5, with TRBD1 identical over 9 bases. The trim removed 1 base at V and 0 bases at J, leaving 4 bases unmatched. From germline, CDR1 is MNHEY and CDR2 SMNVEV (reference sequence). This CDR3 has 17 residues. CDR3 sequence reads: CASSLWGDRASNQPQHF. CDR3 DNA sequence: TGTGCCAGCAGTTTATGGGGGGACAGGGCTAGCAATCAGCCCCAGCATTTT.

This clonotype was recorded a few times. This chain links TRBV7-2 with TRBJ2-1; D is possibly TRBD2 (5 bases). The CDR3 has 15 amino acids. The germline V gene encodes CDR1 SGHTA and CDR2 FQGNSA. The V end was cut by 1 base, the J end by 6 bases, with 13 bases between. CDR3 protein: CASSLGKRFLNEQFF. In nucleotides, the CDR3 is TGTGCCAGCAGCTTAGGAAAGCGGTTTCTCAATGAGCAGTTCTTC.

V and J are TRBV6-5 and TRBJ1-1, with a weak D call TRBD1 (5 bases). The CDR3 is 15 amino acids. The germline V gene has CDR1 MNHEY and CDR2 SVGAGI. Deletions cut 2 bases from V and 2 bases from J, with 12 bases between. As DNA, the CDR3 is TGTGCCAGCAGTTACCGGGGGACGGTTAACACTGAAGCTTTCTTT. Protein sequence: CASSYRGTVNTEAFF.

This clonotype was seen ten or more times. The CDR3 DNA reads TGTGCCAGCGGGACTAGCGGGATGCATGAGCAGTTCTTC. Translation gives CASGTSGMHEQFF. The chain joins TRBV7-9 to TRBJ2-1, with 13 bases identical to TRBD2. The ends lost 8 bases at V and 8 bases at J; junction bases unmatched: 3. CDR1 is SEHNR, CDR2 FQNEAQ, per germline (reference sequence). The CDR3 is 13 amino acids.